A selection of T cell receptor beta chains follows, all from one sample in a study of CD8 T cells in ankylosing spondylitis. TCRdb recomputed calls from the 5' RACE reads with MiXCR, one row per CDR3 protein. Of about 540,000 distinct CDR3 sequences in the sample, approximately 12% were seen once. Sequencing was done on a sample of blood, either unsorted or a sorted T cell fraction (not recorded which). These receptors were taken from a male donor with ankylosing spondylitis. Both conserved end residues are part of each CDR3. The D gene is left open where the match is weak. Clone size, where shown, is once, few, many, or a class for clones that have expanded.

cdr3_aa: CASSQDLRKTGSDTQYF
cdr3_nt: TGTGCCAGCAGCCAAGATCTCCGAAAAACAGGGTCGGATACGCAGTATTTT
clone_size: few
d_call: .
j_call: TRBJ2-3
v_call: TRBV14

cdr3_aa: CASSLGVTVAGATDTQYF
cdr3_nt: TGTGCCAGCAGCTTAGGCGTTACGGTAGCGGGGGCCACAGATACGCAGTATTTT
clone_size: few
d_call: TRBD2
j_call: TRBJ2-3
v_call: TRBV11-1

cdr3_aa: CSAGPGRIGNTIYF
cdr3_nt: TGCAGTGCTGGCCCGGGTCGGATTGGAAACACCATATATTTT
clone_size: .
d_call: .
j_call: TRBJ1-3
v_call: TRBV20-1

cdr3_aa: CASSYVAGDRSGEQFF
cdr3_nt: TGCGCCAGCAGCTATGTAGCGGGAGATCGGTCGGGCGAGCAGTTCTTC
clone_size: many
d_call: TRBD2
j_call: TRBJ2-1
v_call: TRBV5-1

cdr3_aa: CASSPPGSGFNQPQHF
cdr3_nt: TGTGCCAGCTCACCACCGGGGTCAGGGTTCAATCAGCCCCAGCATTTT
clone_size: .
d_call: .
j_call: TRBJ1-5
v_call: TRBV18

cdr3_aa: CASSKPFQGDHEQFF
cdr3_nt: TGTGCCAGCAGCAAACCTTTTCAGGGCGACCATGAGCAGTTCTTC
clone_size: few
d_call: .
j_call: TRBJ2-1
v_call: TRBV21-1

cdr3_aa: CASSLDPASYEQYF
cdr3_nt: TGTGCCAGCAGTTTGGATCCCGCCTCCTACGAGCAGTACTTC
clone_size: few
d_call: .
j_call: TRBJ2-7
v_call: TRBV12-3/TRBV12-4

cdr3_aa: CSARDEGRQQETQYF
cdr3_nt: TGCAGTGCTAGAGATGAAGGTCGGCAGCAAGAGACCCAGTACTTC
clone_size: .
d_call: .
j_call: TRBJ2-5
v_call: TRBV20-1

cdr3_aa: CASSLVVGGMGEQYF
cdr3_nt: TGCGCCAGCAGCTTGGTTGTAGGGGGCATGGGCGAGCAGTACTTC
clone_size: few
d_call: TRBD1
j_call: TRBJ2-7
v_call: TRBV5-1

cdr3_aa: CASSLALGEQFF
cdr3_nt: TGTGCCAGCAGCTTAGCGCTGGGTGAGCAGTTCTTC
clone_size: .
d_call: .
j_call: TRBJ2-1
v_call: TRBV7-2

cdr3_aa: CASSLTREKETQYF
cdr3_nt: TGTGCCAGCAGCTTAACGAGGGAGAAAGAGACCCAGTACTTC
clone_size: .
d_call: .
j_call: TRBJ2-5
v_call: TRBV7-2

cdr3_aa: CASSDPGLEPNEQFF
cdr3_nt: TGCGCCAGCAGTGACCCGGGACTGGAACCCAATGAGCAGTTCTTC
clone_size: .
d_call: .
j_call: TRBJ2-1
v_call: TRBV10-1

cdr3_aa: CSAQSYGSPYNEQFF
cdr3_nt: TGCAGTGCCCAGAGTTACGGGAGCCCCTACAATGAGCAGTTCTTC
clone_size: many
d_call: .
j_call: TRBJ2-1
v_call: TRBV20-1

cdr3_aa: CASSQTGAYSGANVLTF
cdr3_nt: TGTGCCAGCAGCCAGACAGGAGCTTACTCTGGGGCCAACGTCCTGACTTTC
clone_size: few
d_call: .
j_call: TRBJ2-6
v_call: TRBV7-9

cdr3_aa: CASSSRRGDTDTQYF
cdr3_nt: TGTGCCAGCAGCTCCCGAAGGGGTGACACAGATACGCAGTATTTT
clone_size: few
d_call: .
j_call: TRBJ2-3
v_call: TRBV7-9

cdr3_aa: CSASGQVAYGAFF
cdr3_nt: TGCAGTGCTAGCGGGCAGGTAGCGTATGGAGCTTTCTTT
clone_size: few
d_call: .
j_call: TRBJ1-1
v_call: TRBV20-1

cdr3_aa: CASSLELNYNEQFF
cdr3_nt: TGCGCCAGCAGCTTGGAACTGAACTACAATGAGCAGTTCTTC
clone_size: few
d_call: .
j_call: TRBJ2-1
v_call: TRBV5-1

cdr3_aa: CSVGGVDQPQHF
cdr3_nt: TGCAGCGTTGGCGGCGTGGATCAGCCCCAGCATTTT
clone_size: many
d_call: .
j_call: TRBJ1-5
v_call: TRBV29-1

cdr3_aa: CASSLGPEGEYEQYF
cdr3_nt: TGCGCCAGCAGCTTGGGCCCCGAGGGTGAGTACGAGCAGTACTTC
clone_size: many
d_call: .
j_call: TRBJ2-7
v_call: TRBV5-1

cdr3_aa: CASSDRTTVLTF
cdr3_nt: TGTGCCAGCAGCGACCGGACCACCGTCCTGACTTTC
clone_size: .
d_call: .
j_call: TRBJ2-6
v_call: TRBV5-6

cdr3_aa: CASSFDHYNEQFF
cdr3_nt: TGTGCCAGCAGCTTCGACCACTACAATGAGCAGTTCTTC
clone_size: .
d_call: .
j_call: TRBJ2-1
v_call: TRBV5-8

cdr3_aa: CSVESTGETQYF
cdr3_nt: TGCAGCGTTGAGAGTACAGGAGAGACCCAGTACTTC
clone_size: few
d_call: .
j_call: TRBJ2-5
v_call: TRBV29-1

cdr3_aa: CASGTGPQVVYGYTF
cdr3_nt: TGTGCCAGCGGGACAGGGCCTCAGGTCGTCTATGGCTACACCTTC
clone_size: few
d_call: TRBD1
j_call: TRBJ1-2
v_call: TRBV28

cdr3_aa: CASSPSGQNTGELFF
cdr3_nt: TGCGCCAGCAGCCCCTCCGGGCAAAACACCGGGGAGCTGTTTTTT
clone_size: many
d_call: .
j_call: TRBJ2-2
v_call: TRBV5-1

cdr3_aa: CASSLRTGNSYNEQFF
cdr3_nt: TGTGCCAGCAGTTTACGGACAGGAAATTCCTACAATGAGCAGTTCTTC
clone_size: many
d_call: TRBD1
j_call: TRBJ2-1
v_call: TRBV12-3/TRBV12-4

cdr3_aa: CASSYRTENTEAFF
cdr3_nt: TGCGCCAGCAGCTACCGGACAGAGAACACTGAAGCTTTCTTT
clone_size: few
d_call: .
j_call: TRBJ1-1
v_call: TRBV5-1

cdr3_aa: CSARDRVAPGELFF
cdr3_nt: TGCAGTGCTAGAGATCGTGTAGCCCCCGGGGAGCTGTTTTTT
clone_size: .
d_call: .
j_call: TRBJ2-2
v_call: TRBV20-1

cdr3_aa: CSARGGREGETQYF
cdr3_nt: TGCAGTGCTAGAGGTGGTAGAGAGGGGGAGACCCAGTACTTC
clone_size: .
d_call: .
j_call: TRBJ2-5
v_call: TRBV20-1

cdr3_aa: CASSLITQETQYF
cdr3_nt: TGTGCCAGCAGTTTAATTACCCAAGAGACCCAGTACTTC
clone_size: .
d_call: .
j_call: TRBJ2-5
v_call: TRBV12-3/TRBV12-4

cdr3_aa: CASSPRPGQGSDTQYF
cdr3_nt: TGTGCCAGCAGCCCCAGACCGGGACAGGGGTCAGATACGCAGTATTTT
clone_size: many
d_call: TRBD1
j_call: TRBJ2-3
v_call: TRBV7-9

cdr3_aa: CASSSDSSSYNEQFF
cdr3_nt: TGCGCCAGCAGTTCGGACTCGAGCTCCTACAATGAGCAGTTCTTC
clone_size: many
d_call: .
j_call: TRBJ2-1
v_call: TRBV5-1

cdr3_aa: CSVEDGGGNEQFF
cdr3_nt: TGCAGCGTTGAAGACGGCGGGGGAAATGAGCAGTTCTTC
clone_size: .
d_call: TRBD2
j_call: TRBJ2-1
v_call: TRBV29-1

cdr3_aa: CASRQEQIGTQYF
cdr3_nt: TGTGCCAGCCGACAGGAGCAGATTGGGACCCAGTACTTC
clone_size: .
d_call: .
j_call: TRBJ2-5
v_call: TRBV2

cdr3_aa: CASSSGWSGELFF
cdr3_nt: TGTGCCAGCAGCTCCGGCTGGTCGGGGGAGCTGTTTTTT
clone_size: .
d_call: .
j_call: TRBJ2-2
v_call: TRBV7-9

cdr3_aa: CSARPTGPERGYTF
cdr3_nt: TGCAGCGCTCGCCCCACTGGGCCGGAGCGCGGCTACACCTTC
clone_size: .
d_call: .
j_call: TRBJ1-2
v_call: TRBV29-1

cdr3_aa: CATSDPGLAGGPYNEQFF
cdr3_nt: TGTGCCACCAGTGACCCGGGACTAGCGGGAGGTCCCTACAATGAGCAGTTCTTC
clone_size: .
d_call: TRBD2
j_call: TRBJ2-1
v_call: TRBV24-1

cdr3_aa: CASSFGGQETQYF
cdr3_nt: TGTGCCAGCAGCTTCGGGGGCCAAGAGACCCAGTACTTC
clone_size: many
d_call: .
j_call: TRBJ2-5
v_call: TRBV7-2

cdr3_aa: CASSLLAGIEQYF
cdr3_nt: TGTGCCAGCAGTTTATTGGCGGGTATTGAGCAGTACTTC
clone_size: .
d_call: .
j_call: TRBJ2-7
v_call: TRBV27

cdr3_aa: CASSQLWDTQYF
cdr3_nt: TGCGCCAGCAGCCAACTTTGGGATACGCAGTATTTT
clone_size: few
d_call: .
j_call: TRBJ2-3
v_call: TRBV5-1

cdr3_aa: CATSDRDTEAFF
cdr3_nt: TGTGCCACCAGTGATCGGGACACTGAAGCTTTCTTT
clone_size: .
d_call: .
j_call: TRBJ1-1
v_call: TRBV24-1

cdr3_aa: CASSLWPSGRGNEQFF
cdr3_nt: TGTGCCAGCAGTTTATGGCCTAGCGGGAGGGGGAATGAGCAGTTCTTC
clone_size: many
d_call: TRBD2
j_call: TRBJ2-1
v_call: TRBV12-3/TRBV12-4

cdr3_aa: CASSYLASGHGEQYF
cdr3_nt: TGTGCCAGCAGTTACTTGGCTAGCGGCCATGGTGAGCAGTACTTC
clone_size: many
d_call: TRBD2
j_call: TRBJ2-7
v_call: TRBV6-2/TRBV6-3

cdr3_aa: CASTQGLFRETQYF
cdr3_nt: TGTGCCAGCACCCAAGGGCTCTTCCGAGAGACCCAGTACTTC
clone_size: .
d_call: .
j_call: TRBJ2-5
v_call: TRBV6-1

cdr3_aa: CASSFGRLAGEQYF
cdr3_nt: TGTGCCAGCAGCTTTGGGAGACTAGCCGGCGAGCAGTACTTC
clone_size: many
d_call: TRBD2
j_call: TRBJ2-7
v_call: TRBV7-9

cdr3_aa: CASSYEQNQPQHF
cdr3_nt: TGTGCCAGCAGTTACGAACAGAATCAGCCCCAGCATTTT
clone_size: many
d_call: .
j_call: TRBJ1-5
v_call: TRBV6-2/TRBV6-3

cdr3_aa: CASSNFSGRASKNEQFF
cdr3_nt: TGTGCCAGCAGCAATTTTAGCGGGAGGGCCTCGAAAAATGAGCAGTTCTTC
clone_size: few
d_call: .
j_call: TRBJ2-1
v_call: TRBV21-1

cdr3_aa: CASSKVDRENYGYTF
cdr3_nt: TGTGCCAGCAGCAAAGTCGACAGGGAAAACTATGGCTACACCTTC
clone_size: .
d_call: .
j_call: TRBJ1-2
v_call: TRBV21-1

cdr3_aa: CASSQELGLGDTQYF
cdr3_nt: TGTGCCAGCAGCCAAGAGTTAGGGCTGGGGGATACGCAGTATTTT
clone_size: .
d_call: .
j_call: TRBJ2-3
v_call: TRBV3-1

cdr3_aa: CSAPYTSETQYF
cdr3_nt: TGCAGTGCTCCTTATACGTCGGAGACCCAGTACTTC
clone_size: few
d_call: .
j_call: TRBJ2-5
v_call: TRBV20-1

cdr3_aa: CSARDFQAQGAAETQYF
cdr3_nt: TGCAGTGCTAGAGACTTCCAAGCCCAGGGGGCGGCGGAGACCCAGTACTTC
clone_size: few
d_call: TRBD1
j_call: TRBJ2-5
v_call: TRBV20-1

cdr3_aa: CSAQTGTGAFF
cdr3_nt: TGCAGTGCGCAGACCGGGACAGGGGCTTTCTTT
clone_size: few
d_call: TRBD1
j_call: TRBJ1-1
v_call: TRBV20-1

cdr3_aa: CASSTLRGGETQYF
cdr3_nt: TGCGCCAGCAGCACACTACGAGGGGGGGAGACCCAGTACTTC
clone_size: .
d_call: .
j_call: TRBJ2-5
v_call: TRBV5-1

cdr3_aa: CASSYLGNRGFDEQFF
cdr3_nt: TGTGCCAGCAGTTACCTTGGCAACCGAGGTTTTGATGAGCAGTTCTTC
clone_size: many
d_call: .
j_call: TRBJ2-1
v_call: TRBV6-5

cdr3_aa: CASSYHSGSDNEQFF
cdr3_nt: TGTGCCAGCAGCTACCATAGCGGGAGCGACAATGAGCAGTTCTTC
clone_size: many
d_call: TRBD2
j_call: TRBJ2-1
v_call: TRBV11-2

cdr3_aa: CASSNWQGTYEQYF
cdr3_nt: TGTGCCAGCAGCAACTGGCAGGGCACCTACGAGCAGTACTTC
clone_size: .
d_call: .
j_call: TRBJ2-7
v_call: TRBV7-9

cdr3_aa: CASSLGLSGAYSGNTIYF
cdr3_nt: TGTGCCAGCAGCTTAGGACTGTCGGGAGCCTACTCTGGAAACACCATATATTTT
clone_size: .
d_call: .
j_call: TRBJ1-3
v_call: TRBV7-6

cdr3_aa: CASTTGGNEQFF
cdr3_nt: TGTGCCAGCACCACGGGGGGCAATGAGCAGTTCTTC
clone_size: once
d_call: TRBD2
j_call: TRBJ2-1
v_call: TRBV6-5